Listed below are T cell receptor beta chains from one sample, sequenced in a study of blood T cell repertoires in COVID-19. The assay was immunoSEQ multiplex PCR, and TCRdb's table has in-frame clones only and misses some. The sample holds more than 250,000 clones, approximately 90% seen once. Sequencing was done on a sample of PBMCs or T cells enriched from blood (not recorded which). The receptors here all came from a woman in her late teens or twenties who had recovered from COVID-19. The CDR3 runs from the conserved cysteine through the conserved F or W. A D gene is named only where the DNA matches it firmly. A row's size may be missing; if present it is once, few, many or a size class.

CDR3nt: TGTGCCAGCAGCCGCGGGACAGCCTTCGATCAGCCCCAGCATTTT
CDR3aa: CASSRGTAFDQPQHF
abundance: .
j_gene: TRBJ1-5
v_gene: TRBV3-1/TRBV3-2
d_gene: TRBD1

CDR3nt: TGTGCCAGCAGTGAGCAGGGCGGGGACACTGAAGCTTTCTTT
CDR3aa: CASSEQGGDTEAFF
abundance: .
j_gene: TRBJ1-1
v_gene: TRBV6-1
d_gene: .

CDR3nt: TGTGCCAGCCAGGGGGTTGGCACAGATACGCAGTATTTT
CDR3aa: CASQGVGTDTQYF
abundance: .
j_gene: TRBJ2-3
v_gene: TRBV19
d_gene: TRBD1

CDR3nt: TGTGCTAGTGGTTTGGTGACAGGGGGATTGGAAGGCTACACCTTC
CDR3aa: CASGLVTGGLEGYTF
abundance: .
j_gene: TRBJ1-2
v_gene: TRBV12-5
d_gene: TRBD1

CDR3nt: TGCGCCAGCAGCTTCGGGGGCTCTGGAAACACCATATATTTT
CDR3aa: CASSFGGSGNTIYF
abundance: .
j_gene: TRBJ1-3
v_gene: TRBV5-1
d_gene: .

CDR3nt: TGTGCCAGCAGCCGCGGGTGGTACGAGCAGTACTTC
CDR3aa: CASSRGWYEQYF
abundance: .
j_gene: TRBJ2-7
v_gene: TRBV7-2
d_gene: .

CDR3nt: TGTGCCAGCAGCGGAGGGGGACAGGCCAGGGAGCAGTTCTTC
CDR3aa: CASSGGGQAREQFF
abundance: .
j_gene: TRBJ2-1
v_gene: TRBV9
d_gene: TRBD1

CDR3nt: TGTGCCAGCAGTGAAGCGCTTACAGCAAATTCACCCCTCCACTTT
CDR3aa: CASSEALTANSPLHF
abundance: .
j_gene: TRBJ1-6
v_gene: TRBV2
d_gene: .

CDR3nt: TGTGCCAGCTCACCGATCGGGTACGCAGAGAGGACTGAAGCTTTCTTT
CDR3aa: CASSPIGYAERTEAFF
abundance: .
j_gene: TRBJ1-1
v_gene: TRBV18
d_gene: .

CDR3nt: TGTGCCAGCAGCTTAGGAGGTACAGGGTTCGACGAGCAGTACTTC
CDR3aa: CASSLGGTGFDEQYF
abundance: few
j_gene: TRBJ2-7
v_gene: TRBV11-3
d_gene: .

CDR3nt: TGTGCCAGCAGCTTGATTTTTGGTCTGGACAGTAGCAAGGATGAGCAGTTCTTC
CDR3aa: CASSLIFGLDSSKDEQFF
abundance: many
j_gene: TRBJ2-1
v_gene: TRBV5-8
d_gene: .

CDR3nt: TGTGCCTGGAGTATGCGGGGGTTTATCACCGGGGAGCTGTTTTTT
CDR3aa: CAWSMRGFITGELFF
abundance: .
j_gene: TRBJ2-2
v_gene: TRBV30
d_gene: TRBD2

CDR3nt: TGTGCCAGCAGTTCCAGACAGGGTAGTGGCTACACCTTC
CDR3aa: CASSSRQGSGYTF
abundance: .
j_gene: TRBJ1-2
v_gene: TRBV27
d_gene: TRBD1

CDR3nt: TGTGCCAGCCGGCCAGGGGGCGCTAACTATGGCTACACCTTC
CDR3aa: CASRPGGANYGYTF
abundance: .
j_gene: TRBJ1-2
v_gene: TRBV28
d_gene: TRBD1

CDR3nt: TGTGCCAGCAGTTACTTCCAGGGCCCAATCTCGGGTGGCTACACCTTC
CDR3aa: CASSYFQGPISGGYTF
abundance: .
j_gene: TRBJ1-2
v_gene: TRBV6-5
d_gene: .

CDR3nt: TGTGCCAGCAGTCCCCAACTCTATCAGCCCCAGCATTTT
CDR3aa: CASSPQLYQPQHF
abundance: once
j_gene: TRBJ1-5
v_gene: TRBV12-3/TRBV12-4
d_gene: .

CDR3nt: TGTGCCAGCTCACAGTCGGACAGGGGGTACACCTTC
CDR3aa: CASSQSDRGYTF
abundance: once
j_gene: TRBJ1-2
v_gene: TRBV18
d_gene: TRBD1

CDR3nt: TGTGCCACCTACAGGCGGACAGGGAACGGAAACACCATATATTTT
CDR3aa: CATYRRTGNGNTIYF
abundance: .
j_gene: TRBJ1-3
v_gene: TRBV7-9
d_gene: TRBD1

CDR3nt: TGTGCCAGCAGTGTGGGGGGAGTATCTGGAAACACCATATATTTT
CDR3aa: CASSVGGVSGNTIYF
abundance: .
j_gene: TRBJ1-3
v_gene: TRBV2
d_gene: .

CDR3nt: TGCAGTGCTAGTAGTAGCGGGAGGGCCGTCTACAATGAGCAGTTCTTC
CDR3aa: CSASSSGRAVYNEQFF
abundance: .
j_gene: TRBJ2-1
v_gene: TRBV20-1
d_gene: TRBD2

CDR3nt: TGCGCCAGCAGCTTCGGGACAGGGGCATCCCACAAAAACATTCAGTACTTC
CDR3aa: CASSFGTGASHKNIQYF
abundance: .
j_gene: TRBJ2-4
v_gene: TRBV5-1
d_gene: TRBD1

CDR3nt: TGTGCCAGCAGCCGGGCGGGACTACGCACAGATACGCAGTATTTT
CDR3aa: CASSRAGLRTDTQYF
abundance: .
j_gene: TRBJ2-3
v_gene: TRBV13
d_gene: TRBD2

CDR3nt: TGTGCCAGCAGAGAGACAGGGGTCAACTATGGCTACACCTTC
CDR3aa: CASRETGVNYGYTF
abundance: .
j_gene: TRBJ1-2
v_gene: TRBV2
d_gene: TRBD1

CDR3nt: TGTGCCAGCAGCCCGGGGGGAGAGACCCAGTACTTC
CDR3aa: CASSPGGETQYF
abundance: .
j_gene: TRBJ2-5
v_gene: TRBV5-5
d_gene: TRBD2

CDR3nt: TGTGCCAGCAGCTTAGAGCCTCTACAGGGGGTTAAGGATACGCAGTATTTT
CDR3aa: CASSLEPLQGVKDTQYF
abundance: .
j_gene: TRBJ2-3
v_gene: TRBV7-9
d_gene: TRBD1

CDR3nt: TGTGCCTGGAGCCCAACACAGAAATATGGCTACACCTTC
CDR3aa: CAWSPTQKYGYTF
abundance: .
j_gene: TRBJ1-2
v_gene: TRBV30
d_gene: .

CDR3nt: TGTGCCAGCCGTTGGAGACTAGCGGGAAACAATGAGCAGTTCTTC
CDR3aa: CASRWRLAGNNEQFF
abundance: .
j_gene: TRBJ2-1
v_gene: TRBV6-5
d_gene: TRBD2

CDR3nt: TGTGCCAGCAGCGTAGATGCAGGGGGCCAAGATGGCTACACCTTC
CDR3aa: CASSVDAGGQDGYTF
abundance: .
j_gene: TRBJ1-2
v_gene: TRBV9
d_gene: TRBD1

CDR3nt: TGTGCCAGTAGTATAGATCTTTACCGACTCCCGGAGTACAATGAGCAGTTCTTC
CDR3aa: CASSIDLYRLPEYNEQFF
abundance: .
j_gene: TRBJ2-1
v_gene: TRBV19
d_gene: .

CDR3nt: TGTGCCAGTAGTGAATCCGGGACATACTATGGCTACACCTTC
CDR3aa: CASSESGTYYGYTF
abundance: .
j_gene: TRBJ1-2
v_gene: TRBV19
d_gene: .

CDR3nt: TGTGCCACCAGTGATTCGGGACAGGGGGCAAATACGCAGTATTTT
CDR3aa: CATSDSGQGANTQYF
abundance: .
j_gene: TRBJ2-3
v_gene: TRBV24-1
d_gene: TRBD1

CDR3nt: TGTGCCAGCAGCTTATTCTGGGAGTTAAGCACAGATACGCAGTATTTT
CDR3aa: CASSLFWELSTDTQYF
abundance: .
j_gene: TRBJ2-3
v_gene: TRBV7-8
d_gene: .

CDR3nt: TGTGCCAGCAGCCAAAGGACAGTCAACTATGGCTACACCTTC
CDR3aa: CASSQRTVNYGYTF
abundance: .
j_gene: TRBJ1-2
v_gene: TRBV6-5
d_gene: .

CDR3nt: TGTGCCAGCAGCTTAGATTGGGGCATGGTCGCTGAAGCTTTCTTT
CDR3aa: CASSLDWGMVAEAFF
abundance: few
j_gene: TRBJ1-1
v_gene: TRBV11-2
d_gene: .

CDR3nt: TGTGCCAGCAGTGAAGCTATACCGAATGGGAGGAACTATGGCTACACCTTC
CDR3aa: CASSEAIPNGRNYGYTF
abundance: .
j_gene: TRBJ1-2
v_gene: TRBV2
d_gene: .

CDR3nt: TGTGCCAGCAGCTCCTCAGGGGTTGAAGCTTTCTTT
CDR3aa: CASSSSGVEAFF
abundance: .
j_gene: TRBJ1-1
v_gene: TRBV7-3
d_gene: .

CDR3nt: TGTGCCAGCAACGGACAGGGGACAACCTACAATGAGCAGTTCTTC
CDR3aa: CASNGQGTTYNEQFF
abundance: .
j_gene: TRBJ2-1
v_gene: TRBV2
d_gene: TRBD1

CDR3nt: TGTGCCAGCAGAGGAAGTCCGGGACAGGGGTGGAAACTGTTTTTT
CDR3aa: CASRGSPGQGWKLFF
abundance: .
j_gene: TRBJ1-4
v_gene: TRBV27
d_gene: TRBD1

CDR3nt: TGTGCCAGCAGCTTGCGCGGGCTCTACGAGCAGTACTTC
CDR3aa: CASSLRGLYEQYF
abundance: once
j_gene: TRBJ2-7
v_gene: TRBV5-8
d_gene: .

CDR3nt: TGTGCCTGGATACAGGGGGTGAACACTGAAGCTTTCTTT
CDR3aa: CAWIQGVNTEAFF
abundance: .
j_gene: TRBJ1-1
v_gene: TRBV30
d_gene: TRBD1

CDR3nt: TGTGCCAGCGGCGGAAAGTACAATGAGCAGTTCTTC
CDR3aa: CASGGKYNEQFF
abundance: .
j_gene: TRBJ2-1
v_gene: TRBV27
d_gene: .

CDR3nt: TGTGCCAGCAGCCAAGCGGGAGGGACAGATACGCAGTATTTT
CDR3aa: CASSQAGGTDTQYF
abundance: .
j_gene: TRBJ2-3
v_gene: TRBV3-1/TRBV3-2
d_gene: TRBD2

CDR3nt: TGTGCCAGCAGTTACGGGACTAGTCGGAATGAGCAGTTCTTC
CDR3aa: CASSYGTSRNEQFF
abundance: .
j_gene: TRBJ2-1
v_gene: TRBV5-6
d_gene: TRBD2

CDR3nt: TGTGCCAGTGGTACCTTGAATTCACCCCTCCACTTT
CDR3aa: CASGTLNSPLHF
abundance: .
j_gene: TRBJ1-6
v_gene: TRBV19
d_gene: .

CDR3nt: TGTGCCAGCAGTGAAGACAGGTTTAGGCCCCAGCATTTT
CDR3aa: CASSEDRFRPQHF
abundance: few
j_gene: TRBJ1-5
v_gene: TRBV2
d_gene: .

CDR3nt: TGTGCCAGCAGTTTAGGGGGGGCGCTTCCCTACGAGCAGTACTTC
CDR3aa: CASSLGGALPYEQYF
abundance: .
j_gene: TRBJ2-7
v_gene: TRBV27
d_gene: .

CDR3nt: TGTGCCAGCAGGACAGGGATCCCCGAAGCTTTCTTT
CDR3aa: CASRTGIPEAFF
abundance: .
j_gene: TRBJ1-1
v_gene: TRBV2
d_gene: TRBD1

CDR3nt: TGTGCCAGCAGATCTTTACAGGGGGCGTCGGGCTACACCTTC
CDR3aa: CASRSLQGASGYTF
abundance: .
j_gene: TRBJ1-2
v_gene: TRBV11-2
d_gene: TRBD1

CDR3nt: TGTGCCATCAGCTACAGGGGCGCTAATTCACCCCTCCACTTT
CDR3aa: CAISYRGANSPLHF
abundance: .
j_gene: TRBJ1-6
v_gene: TRBV10-3
d_gene: TRBD1

CDR3nt: TGTGCCAGCAGCTTAGTTGAGGGAAGGACTGAAGCTTTCTTT
CDR3aa: CASSLVEGRTEAFF
abundance: .
j_gene: TRBJ1-1
v_gene: TRBV7-8
d_gene: .

CDR3nt: TGTGCCAGCGGACGGGAAGGGGGAAGTCAGCCCCAGCATTTT
CDR3aa: CASGREGGSQPQHF
abundance: .
j_gene: TRBJ1-5
v_gene: TRBV28
d_gene: .

CDR3nt: TGTGCCAGCACCGGCAGGGGGTGCGAGCAGTACTTC
CDR3aa: CASTGRGCEQYF
abundance: .
j_gene: TRBJ2-7
v_gene: TRBV6-4
d_gene: TRBD1

CDR3nt: TGTGCCAGCAGCTTAGGTTCGGGGTACGAGCAGTACTTC
CDR3aa: CASSLGSGYEQYF
abundance: .
j_gene: TRBJ2-7
v_gene: TRBV7-2
d_gene: .

CDR3nt: TGCAGCGTTGAGGGAGTAGCTGGCTACACCTTC
CDR3aa: CSVEGVAGYTF
abundance: .
j_gene: TRBJ1-2
v_gene: TRBV29-1
d_gene: .

CDR3nt: TGTGCCAGCAGCTTAGTAGCGGGGGGCACAGATACGCAGTATTTT
CDR3aa: CASSLVAGGTDTQYF
abundance: few
j_gene: TRBJ2-3
v_gene: TRBV7-2
d_gene: TRBD2

CDR3nt: TGCGCCAGTGGGACTAGCGGGAGTCAGGACGAGCAGTACTTC
CDR3aa: CASGTSGSQDEQYF
abundance: once
j_gene: TRBJ2-7
v_gene: TRBV5-1
d_gene: TRBD2

CDR3nt: TGTGCCAGCAGTGTAACGGGACAGAACACAGATACGCAGTATTTT
CDR3aa: CASSVTGQNTDTQYF
abundance: .
j_gene: TRBJ2-3
v_gene: TRBV25-1
d_gene: TRBD1